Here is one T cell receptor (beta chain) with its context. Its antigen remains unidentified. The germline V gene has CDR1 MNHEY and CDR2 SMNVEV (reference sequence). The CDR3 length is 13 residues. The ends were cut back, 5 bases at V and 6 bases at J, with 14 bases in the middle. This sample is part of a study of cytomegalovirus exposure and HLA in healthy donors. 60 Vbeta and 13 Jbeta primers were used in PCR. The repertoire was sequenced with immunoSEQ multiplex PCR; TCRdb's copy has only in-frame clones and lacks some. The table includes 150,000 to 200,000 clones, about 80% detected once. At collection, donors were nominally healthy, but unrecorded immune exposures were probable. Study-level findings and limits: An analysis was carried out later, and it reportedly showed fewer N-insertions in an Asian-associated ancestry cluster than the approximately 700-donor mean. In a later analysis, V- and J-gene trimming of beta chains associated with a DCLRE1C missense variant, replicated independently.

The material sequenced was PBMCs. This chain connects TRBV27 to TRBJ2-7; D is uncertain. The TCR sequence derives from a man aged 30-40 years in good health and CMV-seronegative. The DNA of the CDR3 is TGTGCCAGCAGTCCAGCGACCCGGTCCGAGCAGTACTTC. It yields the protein CASSPATRSEQYF.